This passage covers 31 T cell receptor beta chains from one sample sequenced in a study of Ad26.COV2.S vaccination and SARS-CoV-2 variants. The treatment here: some 20 received Ad26.COV2.S at low or high dose, single or two shots; roughly 5 received placebo; per-sample allocation not given. Samples were taken on day 63 after the first vaccine or placebo injection. The table came from immunoSEQ multiplex PCR; TCRdb's copy has only in-frame clones and leaves some out. Counted here are a few hundred thousand clones, more than 75% occurring once; the ten biggest clones make up around 3.6%. The sequencing here drew on peripheral blood, taken in a trial of Ad26.COV2.S vaccine versus placebo. The receptors were sampled from a person aged 18 to 65 who received the Ad26.COV2.S COVID-19 vaccine or a placebo.

V gene TRBV15 combines with J gene TRBJ2-7, with D hard to call. The V gene's germline CDR1 is LNHNV and CDR2 YYDKDF (reference sequence). The CDR3 is 11 residues long. Trimming took 6 bases from V and 6 from J, leaving 9 bases between them. The DNA for the CDR3 is TGTGCCACCAGTAGCATAGGCGAGCAGTACTTC. Translating gives CATSSIGEQYF.

The chain employs TRBV12-5 and TRBJ1-1, with 9 nucleotides matching TRBD1. J was trimmed by 0 bases and V by 0 bases; bases with no gene match: 8. The CDR3 length is 18 residues. CDR1 and CDR2 from the germline V gene are LGHNT and FRNRAP. For the CDR3, the DNA is TGTGCTAGTGGTTTGGTCTCGGGACAGGGAATTGTGAACACTGAAGCTTTCTTT. It is translated as CASGLVSGQGIVNTEAFF.

V and J are TRBV3-1 (or the pseudogene TRBV3-2) and TRBJ2-7; D uncertain. V lost 0 bases to trimming and J lost 7 bases, with 10 bases between them. Looked up from germline, CDR1 is LGHDT and CDR2 is YNNKEL (reference sequence). CDR3 size: 13 residues. The CDR3 nucleotides read TGTGCCAGCAGCCAAGATCTGGCGAGAGAGCAGTACTTC. Translated, it gives CASSQDLAREQYF.

V is TRBV13 and J is TRBJ2-7; tentatively, D is TRBD1 or TRBD2 (5 bases each). V dropped 6 bases and J dropped 1 base, with 10 bases sitting between them. Germline V gene lookup returns CDR1 PRHDT and CDR2 FYEKMQ (reference sequence). The CDR3 spans 13 residues. The CDR3 spells CASRGDGSYEQYF. For the CDR3, the DNA is TGTGCCAGCAGGGGGGATGGGTCCTACGAGCAGTACTTC.

V usage is TRBV7-9 and J usage is TRBJ1-2; D remains ambiguous. The germline V and J ends were trimmed by 7 bases and 5 bases, with 23 bases remaining between them. The CDR3 covers 16 residues. Germline CDR1 SEHNR, CDR2 FQNEAQ (reference sequence). Here the CDR3 DNA reads TGTGCCAGCAACTCATTAGGAAGGGAGGGTGGTTATGGCTACACCTTC. The encoded protein is CASNSLGREGGYGYTF.

This sequence joins TRBV9 and TRBJ2-2; 9 nucleotides agree with TRBD1. After removal of 1 base from V and 3 bases from J, the junction contained 4 bases not matched to a gene. This CDR3 has 16 residues. CDR1 is SGDLS and CDR2 is YYNGEE in the germline V gene. The CDR3 protein is CASSVSTGGYTGELFF. CDR3 sequence (DNA): TGTGCCAGCAGCGTATCGACAGGGGGTTACACCGGGGAGCTGTTTTTT.

The J gene is TRBJ1-3, the V gene TRBV3-1 (or the pseudogene TRBV3-2), with D unresolved. This CDR3 comprises 15 residues. Trimming removed 4 bases at V and 6 bases at J, with 16 bases between. The germline CDR1 and CDR2 sequences are LGHDT and YNNKEL (reference sequence). The CDR3 protein is CASSPKVSGSNTIYF. CDR3 nucleotides: TGTGCCAGCAGCCCTAAGGTGTCAGGATCAAACACCATATATTTT.

The J gene is TRBJ2-7, the V gene TRBV30, with 10 bases that match TRBD1. From germline, CDR1 is GTSNPN and CDR2 SVGIG (reference sequence). Trimming removed 3 bases from V and 5 bases from J; junction bases left unmatched: 4. The CDR3 covers 13 residues. CDR3 protein: CAWRGTGDNEQYF. The DNA for the CDR3 is TGTGCCTGGAGGGGGACAGGGGACAACGAGCAGTACTTC.

The chain employs TRBV30 and TRBJ1-2; D is possibly TRBD1 (5 bases). Looked up from germline, CDR1 is GTSNPN and CDR2 is SVGIG (reference sequence). Trimming took off 5 bases at V and 6 bases at J, with 13 bases between the two ends. This CDR3 is 12 amino acids long. The CDR3 sequence is CAWASGANGYTF. The CDR3 bases are TGTGCCTGGGCCTCCGGGGCGAATGGCTACACCTTC.

In nucleotides, the CDR3 is TGTGCCAGCAGTTCCGGGACAGGGGGCTTGGTAGAGACCCAGTACTTC. Encoded protein: CASSSGTGGLVETQYF. The chain recombines TRBV6-5 with TRBJ2-5; the match to TRBD1 covers 12 bases. Germline V lookup: CDR1 MNHEY, CDR2 SVGAGI. This CDR3 is built from 16 residues. V was clipped by 4 bases and J by 4 bases; unmatched bases: 7.

The V call is TRBV18, the J call TRBJ2-7; D could derive from TRBD1 or TRBD2 (5 bases each). V dropped 1 base and J dropped 3 bases, with 10 bases sitting between them. This CDR3 has 14 amino acids. Germline CDR1 KGHSH, CDR2 LQKENI. Here the CDR3 reads CASSPRDRNYEQYF. The CDR3 nucleotides are TGTGCCAGCTCACCACGGGACCGAAACTACGAGCAGTACTTC.

The chain uses TRBV29-1 and TRBJ2-1; D is unclear. V shed 7 bases and J shed 0 bases, with 13 bases lying between them. This CDR3 is 14 amino acids long. The V gene's germline CDR1 is SQVTM and CDR2 ANQGSEA. CDR3 sequence (DNA): TGCAGCGCTAATGGTGGAGACTCCTACAATGAGCAGTTCTTC. Translation gives CSANGGDSYNEQFF.

The V and J genes are TRBV19 and TRBJ1-2, with TRBD1 as a possible D gene (6 bases). Deletions cut 2 bases from V and 6 bases from J, with 16 bases between. The germline V gene has CDR1 LNHDA and CDR2 SQIVND (reference sequence). CDR3 length: 15 residues. The DNA of the CDR3 is TGTGCCAGTAGTATACCCCCGACAGGACCCGATGGCTACACCTTC. Its protein product is CASSIPPTGPDGYTF. The complete variable domain, with remaining parts taken from reference TRBV19 and TRBJ1-2, reads DGGITQSPKYLFRKEGQNVTLSCEQNLNHDAMYWYRQDPGQGLRLIYYSQIVNDFQKGDIAEGYSVSREKKESFPLTVTSAQKNPTAFYLCASSIPPTGPDGYTFGSGTRLTVV.

The chain is built from TRBV5-1 and TRBJ1-1; weak D call: TRBD1 (6 bases). CDR1 is SGHRS and CDR2 is YFSETQ in the germline V gene. The length of the CDR3 is 14 residues. V was cut by 2 bases and J by 1 base, with 9 bases left in between. The DNA for the CDR3 is TGCGCCAGCAGCTTCACAGGGAGGAACACTGAAGCTTTCTTT. This translates into CASSFTGRNTEAFF.

This chain uses TRBV21-1 with TRBJ2-7; the D call in the table, TRBD2, was not verified against the DNA. TRBV21-1 is marked as a pseudogene. The CDR3 length is 15 residues. In nucleotides, the CDR3 is TGTGCCAGCAGCAACGCGCCAGCGGGGGGGAGGGGGCAGTACTTC. Translating it yields CASSNAPAGGRGQYF.

The gene calls are TRBV2 and TRBJ2-1; 9 bases match TRBD2. Germline V gene lookup returns CDR1 SNHLY and CDR2 FYNNEI. V lost 7 bases to trimming and J lost 12 bases; unmatched junction nucleotides: 16. The CDR3 is made up of 15 amino acids. The CDR3 coding sequence is TGTGCCAGCACCAAGATGGGGACTAGCACATCTGGGCAGTTCTTC. Residues: CASTKMGTSTSGQFF. Full variable domain (remainder filled in from reference TRBV2 and TRBJ2-1): EPEVTQTPSHQVTQMGQEVILRCVPISNHLYFYWYRQILGQKVEFLVSFYNNEISEKSEIFDDQFSVERPDGSNFTLKIRSTKLEDSAMYFCASTKMGTSTSGQFFGPGTRLTVL.

The chain is built from TRBV13 and TRBJ2-2; 10 bases are a match to TRBD2. The V and J ends lost 5 bases and 1 base, in that order; junction bases with no gene match: 4. This CDR3 contains 16 residues. Germline CDR1 and CDR2: PRHDT and FYEKMQ (reference sequence). The CDR3 nucleotides are TGTGCCAGCAGCCCCCTAGCGGGGGTGAACACCGGGGAGCTGTTTTTT. Its protein is CASSPLAGVNTGELFF.

V and J are TRBV29-1 and TRBJ2-5; D unclear. Germline CDR1 reads SQVTM; CDR2 reads ANQGSEA. V was clipped by 7 bases and J by 2 bases, with 8 bases between them. This CDR3 spans 11 amino acids. CDR3 region: CSGALQETQYF. CDR3 coding DNA: TGCAGCGGGGCGCTACAAGAGACCCAGTACTTC.

CDR3 DNA: TGTGCCAGCAGCTCCGGGACTAGAAACACAGATACGCAGTATTTT. Translated: CASSSGTRNTDTQYF. This chain joins TRBV11-3 and TRBJ2-3; 8 bases match TRBD2. The length of the CDR3 is 15 residues. After removal of 4 bases from V and 2 bases from J, the junction contained 5 bases not matched to a gene. Germline CDR1 is SGHNT and CDR2 is YENEEA.

The chain carries TRBV6-6 and TRBJ1-4; 11 bases are shared with TRBD1. Looked up from germline, CDR1 is MNHNY and CDR2 is SVGAGI (reference sequence). The CDR3 is 16 amino acids. V dropped 5 bases and J dropped 1; count of bases not matched to a gene: 3. Here the CDR3 DNA reads TGTGCCAGCAGTAAGGGACAGGGGGAAACTAATGAAAAACTGTTTTTT. Encoded protein: CASSKGQGETNEKLFF.

This chain connects TRBV4-3 to TRBJ2-2; D is unresolved. The germline gives CDR1 LGHNA, CDR2 YSLEER. Trimming left V 0 bases short and J 3 bases short, with 17 bases between. CDR3 length: 18 amino acids. CDR3 DNA sequence: TGCGCCAGCAGCCAAGATAAGTCTACGGTTCACTACACCGGGGAGCTGTTTTTT. Amino acid sequence: CASSQDKSTVHYTGELFF.

The chain carries TRBV9 and TRBJ2-5; D is possibly TRBD1 (6 bases). The CDR3 extends over 14 amino acids. V lost 0 bases and J lost 4, with 10 bases in between. Germline V gene sequence: CDR1 SGDLS, CDR2 YYNGEE. Here the CDR3 reads CASSVEGVAETQYF. CDR3 DNA: TGTGCCAGCAGCGTAGAGGGGGTAGCAGAGACCCAGTACTTC.

This chain uses TRBV18 with TRBJ2-2; a weak D match, TRBD2 (7 bases). Trimming stripped 3 bases from V and 4 bases from J, with 15 bases between. The CDR3 sequence is 16 residues long. CDR1 and CDR2 (germline): KGHSH, LQKENI. The CDR3 loop is CASSPQGRGPTGELFF. As DNA, the CDR3 is TGTGCCAGCTCACCGCAAGGGCGGGGGCCCACCGGGGAGCTGTTTTTT.

This chain joins TRBV4-3 and TRBJ2-1; D may be TRBD2 (5 bases). CDR3 length: 14 residues. Germline V gives CDR1 LGHNA, CDR2 YSLEER. The V and J ends lost 0 bases and 10 bases respectively, with 13 bases between them. The CDR3 DNA follows: TGCGCCAGCAGCCAAGAGGCGAGCGGCCGGGAGCAGTTCTTC. It specifies CASSQEASGREQFF.

This clone was seen only once. The gene calls are TRBV7-2 and TRBJ2-5; no clear D. The CDR3 is 14 residues long. Germline assignment: CDR1 SGHTA and CDR2 FQGNSA. V was cut by 1 base and J by 2 bases, with 8 bases left in between. The CDR3 DNA is TGTGCCAGCAGCTTAGGTTTTATACAAGAGACCCAGTACTTC. It encodes CASSLGFIQETQYF.

The rearrangement joins TRBV2 to TRBJ1-2; tentative D call: TRBD1 (5 bases). The CDR3 contains 16 residues. V lost 4 bases and J lost 2, with 17 bases in between. The germline V gene encodes CDR1 SNHLY and CDR2 FYNNEI. The CDR3: CASSVPKEGYNYGYTF. In DNA form, the CDR3 reads TGTGCCAGCAGTGTTCCCAAGGAGGGGTACAACTATGGCTACACCTTC. Based on the CDR3 plus reference TRBV2 and TRBJ1-2, the full variable domain is EPEVTQTPSHQVTQMGQEVILRCVPISNHLYFYWYRQILGQKVEFLVSFYNNEISEKSEIFDDQFSVERPDGSNFTLKIRSTKLEDSAMYFCASSVPKEGYNYGYTFGSGTRLTVV.

The chain joins TRBV11-3 to TRBJ2-2; possibly TRBD1 for D (6 bases). V shed 2 bases and J shed 1 base, with 17 bases lying between them. Germline V CDR1 and CDR2: SGHNT, YENEEA. The CDR3 consists of 18 residues. This CDR3 is CASSLQGYGTQNTGELFF. The CDR3 DNA sequence: TGTGCCAGCAGCTTACAGGGGTACGGGACACAGAACACCGGGGAGCTGTTTTTT.

V is TRBV4-2 and J is TRBJ2-3, with 10 nucleotides matching TRBD2. This CDR3 comprises 16 residues. V was clipped by 1 base and J by 5 bases; unmatched bases: 6. The germline V gene has CDR1 LGHNA and CDR2 YNFKEQ. In nucleotides, the CDR3 is TGTGCCAGCAGCCAAGTTACTAGCGGGGAAATAGATACGCAGTATTTT. This translates into CASSQVTSGEIDTQYF.

The V call is TRBV19, the J call TRBJ1-2; no clear D gene. Looked up from germline, CDR1 is LNHDA and CDR2 is SQIVND (reference sequence). The CDR3 loop spans 11 amino acids. V dropped 5 bases and J dropped 5 bases, with 6 bases sitting between them. CDR3 nucleotides: TGTGCCAGTAGTTCCGGATATGGCTACACCTTC. Translated: CASSSGYGYTF.

The rearrangement joins TRBV5-6 to TRBJ1-3, with D hard to call. This CDR3 region has 15 residues. Germline V lookup: CDR1 SGHDT, CDR2 YYEEEE. The V end was cut by 1 base, the J end by 0 bases, with 8 bases between. CDR3 DNA: TGTGCCAGCAGCTTGCCGGCGAGCTCTGGAAACACCATATATTTT. It is translated as CASSLPASSGNTIYF.

This clone has just one count. This rearrangement joins TRBV4-1 to TRBJ2-1; no definite D call. The V and J ends lost 5 bases and 4 bases respectively, with 18 bases between them. Germline V gene lookup returns CDR1 MGHRA and CDR2 YSYEKL. This CDR3 has 16 residues. The CDR3 spells CASSSRTRTEYNEQFF. CDR3 nucleotide sequence: TGCGCCAGCAGCTCCCGAACCCGGACGGAGTACAATGAGCAGTTCTTC.